Given below is one T cell receptor beta chain in context. Within the sample, other DNA sequences also encode this same CDR3. Researchers ran the PCR with 60 Vbeta and 13 Jbeta primers. Assay: immunoSEQ multiplex PCR; the TCRdb copy retains only in-frame clones and omits some. There are just over 150,000 clones in the sample; roughly 70% occur only once, and around 6.8% lies in the top ten. This entry is derived from a study of cytomegalovirus exposure and HLA in healthy donors. Germline V gives CDR1 SQVTM, CDR2 ANQGSEA. The CDR3 contains 13 residues. Deletions cut 6 bases from V and 2 bases from J, with 13 bases between.

The TCR comes from a middle-aged man in good health and CMV-seropositive. The V call is TRBV29-1, the J call TRBJ2-5, with D possibly TRBD1 on 5 matching bases. Specimen: PBMCs. Written as DNA, the CDR3 is TGCAGCGTCAGACAGTTTGATCAAGAGACCCAGTACTTC. It specifies CSVRQFDQETQYF.